This entry lists 27 T cell receptor beta chains sequenced from one sample in a study of T cells in women clearing cervical HPV infection. Sequencing was performed with immunoSEQ multiplex PCR; in TCRdb, only in-frame clones are kept and a portion is missing. Its listing shows around 21,000 clones. What was sequenced was blood buffy coat. The receptors come from a woman aged 18-69 years with a cervical HPV16 infection that either progressed to CIN3+ or cleared (not recorded which).

Concerning this clone: The read stops 3 residues short of the end of the CDR3; the missing end is completed from the germline J gene. The chain links TRBV7-9 to TRBJ1-2; D ambiguous. This CDR3 has 11 residues. Germline assignment: CDR1 SEHNR and CDR2 FQNEAQ (reference sequence). The chain's CDR3 is CASSLLAGYTF. The covered CDR3 bases are TGTGCCAGCAGCTTACTGGCCGGC.

Note on this clone: The missing CDR3 end, 3 residues past where the read stops, is filled in from the germline J gene. Other DNA sequences of this sample code for an identical CDR3. This chain links TRBV7-9 with TRBJ1-3; D remains unclear. The ends were cut back, 0 bases at V and 1 base at J, with 7 bases in the middle. This CDR3 contains 15 residues. Germline lookup yields CDR1 SEHNR and CDR2 FQNEAQ (reference sequence). The CDR3 sequence: CASSLAGASGNTIYF. Incomplete CDR3 DNA: TGTGCCAGCAGCTTAGCGGGCGCTTCTGGAAACACC.

In regard to this clone: The CDR3 extends 3 residues past the end of the read, so its final part is completed from the germline J gene. The genes are TRBV5-1 and TRBJ2-7, with 9 nucleotides matching TRBD2. Germline CDR1 and CDR2: SGHRS and YFSETQ. Germline trimming cut 1 base from V and 6 bases from J; bases unmatched to any gene: 2. This CDR3 is 13 amino acids long. The DNA read from the CDR3 is TGCGCCAGCAGCTTGACTAGCGGGTCCGAG. Translating it yields CASSLTSGSE. Given in full, the CDR3 is CASSLTSGSEQYF. Full variable domain (missing parts from reference TRBV5-1 and TRBJ2-7): KAGVTQTPRYLIKTRGQQVTLSCSPISGHRSVSWYQQTPGQGLQFLFEYFSETQRNKGNFPGRFSGRQFSNSRSEMNVSTLELGDSALYLCASSLTSGSEQYFGPGTRLTVT.

A word on this clone: The read stops 3 residues short of the end of the CDR3; the missing end is completed from the germline J gene. The rearrangement links TRBV20-1 to TRBJ1-4; possible D gene TRBD1, 5 bases. Trimming removed 5 bases from V and 0 bases from J, with 7 bases in between. The length of the CDR3 is 13 residues. Germline CDR1 is DFQATT and CDR2 is SNEGSKA (reference sequence). The CDR3 DNA, read in part, is TGCAGTGCTTCACAGGCAACTAATGAAAAA. Its protein is CSASQATNEK. The whole CDR3 sequence reads CSASQATNEKLFF.

Details on this clone: The CDR3 goes on 3 residues after the read ends, and that part is filled in from the germline J gene. J is TRBJ2-1 and V is TRBV11-2; 10 positions match TRBD1. Germline V gives CDR1 SGHAT, CDR2 FQNNGV. V lost 8 bases to trimming and J lost 6 bases; unmatched junction nucleotides: 4. The CDR3 covers 13 residues. Here the CDR3 reads CASRQGALNEQFF. CDR3 DNA (partial): TGTGCCAGCCGACAGGGGGCCCTCAATGAG.

To note about this clone: The read finishes 3 residues shy of the CDR3 end, and the germline J gene is used to complete it. This chain links TRBV18 with TRBJ2-1, with TRBD2 matching over 8 bases. Germline values: CDR1 KGHSH, CDR2 LQKENI. V was pared by 3 bases and J by 0 bases, with 10 bases of the junction left unmatched. The CDR3 spans 18 residues. The CDR3 reads CASSPSAGAASSYNEQFF. The covered CDR3 bases are TGTGCCAGCTCACCTTCAGCGGGGGCCGCGAGCTCCTACAATGAG.

As concerns this clone: The read gets to within 3 residues of the CDR3 end, and the germline J gene fills in the rest. The chain recombines TRBV7-8 with TRBJ1-5, with TRBD1 matching 9 bases. V lost 1 base, J lost 4 bases, and 11 bases stayed unmatched. The CDR3 extends over 18 amino acids. Germline loops: CDR1 SGHVS, CDR2 FQNEAQ. Incomplete CDR3 DNA: TGTGCCAGCAGCTTAGGTGCCACAGGGGGCATGGGGAATCAGCCC. Translated, it gives CASSLGATGGMGNQP. The complete CDR3 sequence is CASSLGATGGMGNQPQHF.

For this clone: The CDR3 end lies 3 residues beyond the end of the read and is filled in from the germline J gene. This rearrangement joins TRBV19 to TRBJ1-2; 9 nucleotides line up with TRBD1. Trimming removed 6 bases from V and 7 bases from J; junction bases left unmatched: 9. The germline gives CDR1 LNHDA, CDR2 SQIVND (reference sequence). The CDR3 is 14 amino acids. The CDR3 DNA, read in part, is TGTGCCAGTAGGGACCGGGACAGGGCATTTGGC. It encodes CASRDRDRAFG. The entire CDR3 sequence reads CASRDRDRAFGYTF.

About this clone: The missing CDR3 end, 3 residues past where the read stops, is filled in from the germline J gene. This rearrangement joins TRBV20-1 to TRBJ1-5; tentatively, D is TRBD1 (5 bases). This CDR3 is built from 14 residues. Trimming stripped 3 bases from V and 2 bases from J, with 11 bases between. Germline values: CDR1 DFQATT, CDR2 SNEGSKA (reference sequence). CDR3 sequence: CSARPGSGNQPQHF. The sequenced CDR3 bases are TGCAGTGCTAGGCCAGGGTCGGGCAATCAGCCC.

A remark on this clone: The missing CDR3 end, 3 residues past where the read stops, is filled in from the germline J gene. The V and J genes are TRBV19 and TRBJ2-5; 10 bases align to TRBD2. Germline CDR1 reads LNHDA; CDR2 reads SQIVND (reference sequence). The CDR3 is made up of 14 amino acids. J gave up 1 base and V 5 bases, and 1 base lay outside the gene matches. The part of the CDR3 DNA that was read is TGTGCCAGTAGTTCTAGCGGGGGCCAAGAGACC. Encoded protein: CASSSSGGQET. The entire CDR3 is CASSSSGGQETQYF. The full variable domain, rest sourced from reference TRBV19 and TRBJ2-5, is DGGITQSPKYLFRKEGQNVTLSCEQNLNHDAMYWYRQDPGQGLRLIYYSQIVNDFQKGDIAEGYSVSREKKESFPLTVTSAQKNPTAFYLCASSSSGGQETQYFGPGTRLLVL.

Turning to this clone: The read falls 3 residues short of the CDR3 end, and the missing part is taken from the germline J gene. V usage is TRBV10-1 and J usage is TRBJ2-3, with TRBD1 as a possible D gene (5 bases). The germline V gene encodes CDR1 WNHNN and CDR2 SYGVQD (reference sequence). The CDR3 extends over 13 amino acids. Trimming took off 7 bases at V and 0 bases at J, with 8 bases between the two ends. The DNA read from the CDR3 is TGCGCCAGCAATGGGGCTAGCACAGATACG. Protein sequence: CASNGASTDT. The whole CDR3 protein is CASNGASTDTQYF.

For this clone: The read is 3 residues too short to cover the CDR3 end, so that end is filled in from the germline J gene. V gene TRBV30 combines with J gene TRBJ2-7; D uncertain. Germline V lookup: CDR1 GTSNPN, CDR2 SVGIG (reference sequence). The CDR3 spans 12 residues. V was cut by 2 bases and J by 2 bases, with 7 bases left in between. The CDR3 DNA, read in part, is TGTGCCTGGAGTAGCGCGGCCTACGAG. Residues: CAWSSAAYE. From start to end, the CDR3 is CAWSSAAYEQYF.

On this clone: The CDR3 end falls 3 residues outside the read, so it is completed with the germline J gene. V is TRBV5-4 and J is TRBJ2-5; possible D gene TRBD2, 5 bases. Germline loops: CDR1 SGHNT, CDR2 YYREEE (reference sequence). V was cut by 4 bases and J by 4 bases, with 17 bases left in between. The CDR3 totals 15 residues. CDR3 sequence reads: CASSLSSTTGETQYF. The sequenced CDR3 bases are TGTGCCAGCAGCCTCTCCTCGACTACGGGAGAGACC.

With respect to this clone: The CDR3 goes on 3 residues after the read ends, and that part is filled in from the germline J gene. V and J are TRBV5-1 and TRBJ1-2, with a weak D call TRBD1 (5 bases). V lost 4 bases to trimming and J lost 4 bases, with 11 bases between them. Germline loops: CDR1 SGHRS, CDR2 YFSETQ. The CDR3 extends over 13 amino acids. The covered CDR3 bases are TGCGCCAGCAGCCAGGGTTCTGCCTATGGC. Translating gives CASSQGSAYG. The whole CDR3 sequence reads CASSQGSAYGYTF.

Note on this clone: The CDR3 end is not reached by the read, which stops 3 residues before it; the germline J gene fills it in. This chain joins TRBV30 and TRBJ2-5; 11 bases are shared with TRBD2. V lost 1 base to trimming and J lost 2 bases; unmatched junction nucleotides: 3. Germline V gene lookup returns CDR1 GTSNPN and CDR2 SVGIG (reference sequence). The CDR3 loop spans 15 amino acids. Incomplete CDR3 DNA: TGTGCCTGGAGTGCCGGGACTAGCGGACAAGAGACC. It yields the protein CAWSAGTSGQET. The whole CDR3 reads CAWSAGTSGQETQYF.

As to this clone: The missing CDR3 end, 3 residues past where the read stops, is filled in from the germline J gene. The chain couples TRBV7-7 to TRBJ2-3, with a possible D match to TRBD1 (6 bases). CDR1 SSHAT and CDR2 FNYEAQ come from the germline V gene (reference sequence). Trimming cost V 5 bases and J 0 bases, with 6 bases left between them. The CDR3 has 13 residues. CDR3 DNA, as far as it was read: TGTGCCAGCAGCAGGGGGAGCACAGATACG. It translates to CASSRGSTDT. The full CDR3 reads CASSRGSTDTQYF. Combining the CDR3 with reference TRBV7-7 and TRBJ2-3 gives the whole variable domain GAGVSQSPRYKVTKRGQDVTLRCDPISSHATLYWYQQALGQGPEFLTYFNYEAQPDKSGLPSDRFSAERPEGSISTLTIQRTEQRDSAMYRCASSRGSTDTQYFGPGTRLTVL.

A note on this clone: The CDR3 end is not reached by the read, which stops 3 residues before it; the germline J gene fills it in. V usage is TRBV19 and J usage is TRBJ2-1; 9 bases line up with TRBD1. Unmatched junction bases numbered 6, after V lost 6 bases and J lost 9 bases. This CDR3 spans 13 amino acids. Per the germline V gene, CDR1 is LNHDA and CDR2 is SQIVND (reference sequence). The CDR3 reads CASSGDRVVEQFF. The CDR3 DNA, read in part, is TGTGCCAGTAGCGGGGACAGGGTTGTTGAG.

Remarks on this clone: The read ends 3 residues before the CDR3 terminus; that terminus is restored from the germline J gene. The chain combines TRBV6-2 or TRBV6-3 with TRBJ1-2; D possibly corresponds to TRBD1 (5 bases). V was shortened by 4 bases and J by 3 bases, with 18 bases between the two germline ends. CDR1 and CDR2 from the germline V gene are MNHEY and SVGEGT. CDR3 size: 16 residues. The sequenced CDR3 bases are TGTGCCAGCAGTTGGCCCTGGCGCAGGGCCGACTATGGC. As protein: CASSWPWRRADYG. The complete CDR3 reads CASSWPWRRADYGYTF.

Concerning this clone itself: The DNA ends 3 residues before the CDR3 does, and the rest of the CDR3 is filled in from the germline J gene. The V call is TRBV5-1, the J call TRBJ2-5; 11 bases align to TRBD1. The CDR3 covers 17 residues. V was clipped by 4 bases and J by 2 bases; unmatched bases: 10. Germline-derived CDR1 and CDR2 are SGHRS and YFSETQ. The chain's CDR3 is CASSPSPRDRGQETQYF. The sequenced part of the CDR3 DNA is TGCGCCAGCAGCCCAAGCCCCCGGGACAGGGGGCAAGAGACC.

A word on this clone: Read sequence stops 3 residues before the CDR3 end, and the germline J gene provides the missing end. V gene TRBV2 combines with J gene TRBJ1-1, with 8 positions matching TRBD1. V was pared by 9 bases and J by 2 bases, with 14 bases of the junction left unmatched. The CDR3 length is 16 residues. Germline loops: CDR1 SNHLY, CDR2 FYNNEI. CDR3 bases read: TGTGCCAGACAGGCGAGGACAGGGATTGATAACACTGAA. It yields the protein CARQARTGIDNTE. The CDR3 in full is CARQARTGIDNTEAFF.

With regard to this clone: The read finishes 3 residues shy of the CDR3 end, and the germline J gene is used to complete it. The chain carries TRBV7-8 and TRBJ2-2; 8 positions match TRBD1. Germline V CDR1 and CDR2: SGHVS, FQNEAQ. The CDR3 has 14 amino acids. The CDR3 DNA, read in part, is TGTGCCAGCAGCATAGGACAGGGAGGTTCACCG. It yields the protein CASSIGQGGSP. The entire CDR3 is CASSIGQGGSPLFF.

Concerning this clone itself: One junction end disagrees with the germline gene, perhaps due to a read error. The CDR3 end falls 3 residues outside the read, so it is completed with the germline J gene. Additional DNA sequences in this sample encode the identical CDR3. The genes are TRBV30 and TRBJ1-3, with D possibly matching TRBD1 (5 bases). Germline assignment: CDR1 GTSNPN and CDR2 SVGIG (reference sequence). The CDR3 extends over 14 amino acids. Incomplete CDR3 DNA: TGTGCCTGGACGCCCTGGGACTCTGGAAACACG. Protein product: CAWTPWDSGNT. The entire CDR3 reads CAWTPWDSGNTIYF.

Note on this clone: The read is 3 residues too short to cover the CDR3 end, so that end is filled in from the germline J gene. V gene TRBV10-1 combines with J gene TRBJ2-2; 7 bases line up with TRBD1. The CDR3 consists of 15 residues. Looked up from germline, CDR1 is WNHNN and CDR2 is SYGVQD (reference sequence). Trimming removed 4 bases from V and 6 bases from J; junction bases left unmatched: 8. The covered CDR3 bases are TGCGCCAGCAGTGGAGGACAGGACCCCGCCGGGGAG. Translating it yields CASSGGQDPAGE. In full, the CDR3 is CASSGGQDPAGELFF.

Notes on this clone: The sequenced fragment ends 3 residues before the CDR3 boundary, so the rest is inferred from the germline J gene. The J gene is TRBJ1-2, the V gene TRBV12-3 or TRBV12-4; the D is unclear. The V end was cut by 5 bases, the J end by 5 bases, with 18 bases between. This CDR3 has 15 residues. CDR3 DNA (partial): TGTGCCAGCAGTCCCCCTGAGGGCAGAGAGTATGGC. This codes for CASSPPEGREYG. The CDR3, in full, reads CASSPPEGREYGYTF.

Concerning this clone itself: The read ends 3 residues before the CDR3 terminus; that terminus is restored from the germline J gene. V and J are TRBV14 and TRBJ1-2; D is unresolved. Germline-derived CDR1 and CDR2 are SGHDN and FVKESK. The CDR3 spans 15 residues. The CDR3 loop is CASSQGTSLSDTYTF. The part of the CDR3 DNA that was read is TGTGCCAGCAGCCAAGGGACTAGCCTTTCAGATACC.

The CDR3: CASSGEAKVSGANVLFF. The DNA read from the CDR3 is TGTGCCAGTAGTGGGGAGGCGAAGGTTTCTGGGGCCAACGTA. The gene calls are TRBV19 and TRBJ1-4; TRBD1 might be the D (5 bases). The read halts 3 residues ahead of the CDR3 end, with the missing end drawn from the germline J gene. The CDR3 sequence is 17 residues long. Germline V gives CDR1 LNHDA, CDR2 SQIVND (reference sequence).

On this clone itself: The read ends 3 residues before the CDR3 terminus; that terminus is restored from the germline J gene. The chain joins TRBV30 to TRBJ2-7; D remains ambiguous. Trimming took off 2 bases at V and 0 bases at J, with 11 bases between the two ends. CDR3 length equals 14 residues. Germline V CDR1 and CDR2: GTSNPN, SVGIG (reference sequence). CDR3 DNA (partial): TGTGCCTGGAGTCCCCAGGCGAGCTCCTACGAG. It codes for CAWSPQASSYE. The full CDR3 reads CAWSPQASSYEQYF. Using reference TRBV30 and TRBJ2-7 for the parts outside the CDR3, the full variable domain is SQTIHQWPATLVQPVGSPLSLECTVEGTSNPNLYWYRQAAGRGLQLLFYSVGIGQISSEVPQNLSASRPQDRQFILSSKKLLLSDSGFYLCAWSPQASSYEQYFGPGTRLTVT.